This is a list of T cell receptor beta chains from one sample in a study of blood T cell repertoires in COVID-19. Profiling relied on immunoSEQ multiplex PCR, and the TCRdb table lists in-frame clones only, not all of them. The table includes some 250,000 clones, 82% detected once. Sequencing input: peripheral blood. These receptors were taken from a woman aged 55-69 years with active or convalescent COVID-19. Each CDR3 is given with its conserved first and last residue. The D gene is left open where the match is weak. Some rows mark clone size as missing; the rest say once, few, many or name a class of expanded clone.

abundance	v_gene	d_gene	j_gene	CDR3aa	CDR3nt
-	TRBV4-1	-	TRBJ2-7	CASSQVALSEQYF	TGCGCCAGCAGCCAAGTAGCCCTCTCCGAGCAGTACTTC
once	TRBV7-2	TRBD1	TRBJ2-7	CASSLSGTGVYEQYF	TGTGCCAGCAGCCTATCCGGGACAGGGGTCTACGAGCAGTACTTC
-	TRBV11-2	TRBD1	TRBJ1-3	CASTPGQGAGNTIYF	TGTGCCAGCACCCCAGGGCAGGGGGCTGGAAACACCATATATTTT
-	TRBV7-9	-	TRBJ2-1	CASSSPPGGSEQFF	TGTGCCAGCAGCTCCCCGCCAGGGGGGAGTGAGCAGTTCTTC
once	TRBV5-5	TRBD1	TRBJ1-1	CASRRKGAGSSGTEAFF	TGTGCCAGCCGCCGAAAGGGGGCAGGGTCATCGGGCACTGAAGCTTTCTTT
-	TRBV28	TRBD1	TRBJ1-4	CASSSGQGSEKLFF	TGTGCCAGCAGTTCGGGACAGGGGAGTGAAAAACTGTTTTTT
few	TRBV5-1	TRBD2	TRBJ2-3	CASSLGRGGTDTQYF	TGCGCCAGCAGCTTGGGACGGGGGGGCACAGATACGCAGTATTTT
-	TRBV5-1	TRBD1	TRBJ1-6	CASSLGPGQGYNSPLHF	TGCGCCAGCAGCTTGGGGCCCGGACAGGGTTACAATTCACCCCTCCACTTT
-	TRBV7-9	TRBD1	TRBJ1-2	CASSPRTGANYGYTF	TGTGCCAGCAGCCCGCGGACAGGAGCTAACTATGGCTACACCTTC
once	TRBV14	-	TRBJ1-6	CASSPARGYNSPLHF	TGTGCCAGCAGCCCGGCTCGGGGGTATAATTCACCCCTCCACTTT
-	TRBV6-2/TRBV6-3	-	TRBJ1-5	CASSIQIIPNQPQHF	TGTGCCAGCAGCATACAGATAATACCTAATCAGCCCCAGCATTTT
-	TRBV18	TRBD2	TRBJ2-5	CASSPERVFAGGKETQYF	TGTGCCAGCTCACCAGAGAGGGTATTCGCGGGGGGTAAAGAGACCCAGTACTTC
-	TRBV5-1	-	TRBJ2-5	CASSLGSQETQYF	TGCGCCAGCAGCTTGGGCAGCCAAGAGACCCAGTACTTC
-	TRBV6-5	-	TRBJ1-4	CASSSTHATNEKLFF	TGTGCCAGCAGTTCCACTCATGCAACTAATGAAAAACTGTTTTTT
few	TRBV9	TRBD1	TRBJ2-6	CASSATTGDGTGANVLTF	TGTGCCAGCAGCGCCACTACAGGGGATGGCACTGGGGCCAACGTCCTGACTTTC
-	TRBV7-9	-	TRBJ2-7	CASSLRGLPYEQYF	TGTGCCAGCAGCTTAAGAGGGCTCCCCTACGAGCAGTACTTC
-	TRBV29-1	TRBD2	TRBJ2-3	CSVARSGGSTDTQYF	TGCAGCGTAGCTCGTAGCGGGGGCAGCACAGATACGCAGTATTTT
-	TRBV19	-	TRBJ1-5	CASSIFPRTAVRQPQHF	TGTGCCAGTAGTATCTTCCCAAGGACAGCCGTGCGTCAGCCCCAGCATTTT
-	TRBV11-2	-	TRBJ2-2	CASTIQGNTGELFF	TGTGCCAGCACGATACAGGGGAACACCGGGGAGCTGTTTTTT
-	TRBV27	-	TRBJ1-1	CASSRRGGRVNTEAFF	TGTGCCAGCAGTCGAAGGGGGGGGAGGGTGAACACTGAAGCTTTCTTT
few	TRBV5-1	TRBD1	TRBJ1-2	CASSLRGQSTNYGYTF	TGCGCCAGCAGCTTAAGGGGACAGTCTACTAACTATGGCTACACCTTC
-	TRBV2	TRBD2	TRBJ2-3	CASRVGGAADTQYF	TGTGCCAGCAGGGTCGGGGGGGCAGCAGATACGCAGTATTTT
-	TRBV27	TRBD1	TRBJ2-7	CASSLGTGAYEQYF	TGTGCCAGCAGTCTGGGGACAGGGGCCTACGAGCAGTACTTC
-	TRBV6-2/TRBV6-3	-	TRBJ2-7	CASSYGDSSYEQYF	TGTGCCAGCAGTTACGGAGACAGCTCCTACGAGCAGTACTTC
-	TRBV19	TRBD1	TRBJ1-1	CASRRQGETEAFF	TGTGCCAGTAGAAGACAGGGGGAAACTGAAGCTTTCTTT
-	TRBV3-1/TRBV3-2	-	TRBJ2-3	CASCRVVRASTDTQYF	TGTGCCAGCTGCAGGGTGGTACGGGCTAGCACAGATACGCAGTATTTT
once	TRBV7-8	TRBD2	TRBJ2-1	CASSTDPGRVAGRTNEQFF	TGTGCCAGCAGCACGGACCCTGGTCGGGTAGCGGGGAGAACCAATGAGCAGTTCTTC
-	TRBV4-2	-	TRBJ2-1	CASSRGRGPTNGEQFF	TGTGCCAGCAGCCGCGGACGAGGGCCAACCAACGGTGAGCAGTTCTTC
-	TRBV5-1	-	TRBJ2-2	CASKQGATGELFF	TGCGCCAGTAAACAGGGTGCAACCGGGGAGCTGTTTTTT
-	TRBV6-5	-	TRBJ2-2	CASSYSYRNTGELFF	TGTGCCAGCAGCTACTCATACAGGAACACCGGGGAGCTGTTTTTT
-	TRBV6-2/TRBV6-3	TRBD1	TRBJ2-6	CASSRQGTGGANVLTF	TGTGCCAGCAGCCGACAGGGGACGGGTGGGGCCAACGTCCTGACTTTC